The rows below give T cell receptor beta chains drawn from one sample of a study of blood T cell repertoires in COVID-19. Assay: immunoSEQ multiplex PCR; the TCRdb copy retains only in-frame clones and omits some. This sample has roughly 250,000 clones, with roughly four fifths found just once. Sequencing was performed on peripheral blood. The receptors derive from a woman in her 70s with acute or convalescent COVID-19. Both conserved end residues are part of each CDR3. The D gene is left open where the match is weak. A clone size is listed for some rows: how often the clone was seen (once, few, many), or a class if it is expanded.

J,D,V,size,CDR3,DNA
TRBJ2-3,TRBD2,TRBV4-2,-,CASSRSGGSTDTQYF,TGTGCCAGCAGCCGTAGCGGGGGCAGCACAGATACGCAGTATTTT
TRBJ1-6,TRBD1,TRBV7-9,-,CASSLGSGQGASPLHF,TGTGCCAGCAGCTTAGGATCGGGACAGGGGGCTTCACCCCTCCACTTT
TRBJ2-2,TRBD2,TRBV18,-,CASSTGLPGELFF,TGTGCCAGCTCAACGGGACTACCCGGGGAGCTGTTTTTT
TRBJ1-6,-,TRBV19,-,CASSITGDNSPLHF,TGTGCCAGTAGTATCACAGGAGATAATTCACCCCTCCACTTT
TRBJ1-1,TRBD1,TRBV10-3,-,CAISVGSGGMGTEAFF,TGTGCCATCAGTGTAGGGTCAGGGGGAATGGGCACTGAAGCTTTCTTT
TRBJ1-2,-,TRBV25-1,-,CASSESWRIHGYTF,TGTGCCAGCAGTGAATCTTGGAGAATTCATGGCTACACCTTC
TRBJ1-1,TRBD1,TRBV11-2,-,CASSLGTGLVTEAFF,TGTGCCAGCAGCTTAGGGACAGGGTTGGTCACTGAAGCTTTCTTT
TRBJ2-5,-,TRBV5-6,-,CASSLNWRDRYQETQYF,TGTGCCAGCAGCTTGAACTGGAGGGACCGGTACCAAGAGACCCAGTACTTC
TRBJ1-1,TRBD1,TRBV5-1,-,CASSSTGTGGAAFF,TGCGCCAGCAGCTCGACCGGGACAGGGGGCGCGGCTTTCTTT
TRBJ1-5,-,TRBV5-6,once,CASSLRQGNQPQHF,TGTGCCAGCAGCTTGAGACAGGGCAATCAGCCCCAGCATTTT
TRBJ1-1,TRBD1,TRBV19,-,CASTRDRWNTEAFF,TGTGCCAGTACCCGGGACAGGTGGAACACTGAAGCTTTCTTT
TRBJ2-6,-,TRBV28,-,CASSPRSGANVLTF,TGTGCCAGCAGTCCTCGGTCTGGGGCCAACGTCCTGACTTTC
TRBJ1-1,TRBD1,TRBV7-2,-,CASSIRPGTGGTEAFF,TGTGCCAGCAGCATACGTCCCGGGACAGGGGGCACTGAAGCTTTCTTT
TRBJ1-2,-,TRBV5-4,-,CASSLGPGDYQGGYTF,TGTGCCAGCAGCTTAGGTCCAGGGGACTACCAGGGCGGCTACACCTTC
TRBJ1-2,-,TRBV5-4,-,CASSLDWDINYGYTF,TGTGCCAGCAGCTTGGACTGGGACATTAACTATGGCTACACCTTC
TRBJ2-7,TRBD1,TRBV12-3/TRBV12-4,-,CASTRDSAYEQYF,TGTGCCAGCACCCGGGACAGCGCCTACGAGCAGTACTTC
TRBJ1-2,-,TRBV19,-,CASKVSGGYGYTF,TGTGCCAGTAAGGTGTCGGGGGGCTATGGCTACACCTTC
TRBJ2-2,-,TRBV11-2,-,CASKLRQPYDRVTGELFF,TGTGCCAGCAAGCTTAGACAGCCCTACGACAGAGTGACCGGGGAGCTGTTTTTT
TRBJ1-4,-,TRBV5-1,-,CASSLGTPGTNEKLFF,TGCGCCAGCAGCCTCGGGACACCTGGGACTAATGAAAAACTGTTTTTT
TRBJ1-1,-,TRBV25-1,-,CASSFEGNTEAFF,TGTGCCAGCAGTTTTGAGGGGAACACTGAAGCTTTCTTT
TRBJ2-1,TRBD2,TRBV15,-,CATSRDSGSYNEQFF,TGTGCCACCAGCAGAGATAGCGGGAGCTACAATGAGCAGTTCTTC
TRBJ1-4,-,TRBV19,-,CASKPGILRTTNEKLFF,TGTGCCAGCAAGCCGGGAATCCTTCGAACGACTAATGAAAAACTGTTTTTT
TRBJ1-1,-,TRBV28,-,CASSSQTRMNTEAFF,TGTGCCAGCAGTTCACAGACCCGCATGAACACTGAAGCTTTCTTT
TRBJ2-2,TRBD2,TRBV5-1,-,CASSLASGGSNTGELFF,TGCGCCAGCAGCTTGGCTAGCGGGGGATCGAACACCGGGGAGCTGTTTTTT
TRBJ1-6,-,TRBV5-6,-,CASSVRGQLLHF,TGTGCCAGCAGCGTTAGAGGGCAACTCCTCCACTTT
TRBJ2-1,TRBD2,TRBV27,-,CASSLAAGGYNEQFF,TGTGCCAGCAGTTTAGCGGCGGGGGGATACAATGAGCAGTTCTTC
TRBJ1-5,-,TRBV2,-,CASQRSGFQPQHF,TGTGCCAGCCAAAGATCCGGGTTTCAGCCCCAGCATTTT
TRBJ1-2,TRBD1,TRBV5-1,-,CASSLDGEGGGYTF,TGCGCCAGCAGCTTGGACGGGGAAGGGGGCGGCTACACCTTC
TRBJ2-2,-,TRBV19,-,CASWGRGELFF,TGTGCCAGCTGGGGCAGGGGGGAGCTGTTTTTT
TRBJ2-7,TRBD1,TRBV6-2/TRBV6-3,-,CASSSDREQYF,TGTGCCAGCAGTTCGGACAGGGAACAGTACTTC
TRBJ1-1,TRBD1,TRBV2,-,CASSRQGGTEAFF,TGTGCCAGCAGCCGACAGGGGGGGACTGAAGCTTTCTTT
TRBJ2-3,-,TRBV10-1,once,CASSESGTDTQYF,TGCGCCAGCAGTGAGTCCGGCACAGATACGCAGTATTTT
TRBJ2-3,TRBD1,TRBV18,once,CASSPPGGTYQYF,TGTGCCAGCTCACCACCAGGGGGCACCTATCAGTATTTT
TRBJ2-4,TRBD1,TRBV7-2,-,CASSERQGVNIQYF,TGTGCCAGCAGCGAAAGACAGGGTGTAAACATTCAGTACTTC
TRBJ2-5,TRBD2,TRBV7-6,once,CASSWRGGRGQETQYF,TGTGCCAGCAGCTGGCGCGGCGGGAGAGGGCAAGAGACCCAGTACTTC
TRBJ1-5,TRBD1,TRBV30,-,CAWSVRGQRNQPQHF,TGTGCCTGGAGTGTACGGGGACAGCGTAATCAGCCCCAGCATTTT
TRBJ1-3,TRBD1,TRBV28,once,CASSFSGTAGNTIYF,TGTGCCAGCAGTTTTAGTGGGACAGCTGGAAACACCATATATTTT
TRBJ1-2,-,TRBV28,-,CASSTSGSPNYGYTF,TGTGCCAGCAGTACGTCAGGAAGCCCTAACTATGGCTACACCTTC
TRBJ1-2,TRBD1,TRBV5-1,-,CASSTVMGQGGIYGYTF,TGCGCCAGCAGCACCGTGATGGGACAGGGAGGTATCTATGGCTACACCTTC
TRBJ2-7,TRBD2,TRBV2,-,CASSEGWPSGGYEQYF,TGTGCCAGCAGTGAAGGTTGGCCTAGCGGGGGGTACGAGCAGTACTTC
TRBJ2-7,-,TRBV28,-,CASSSADSYEQYF,TGTGCCAGCAGTTCGGCGGACAGCTACGAGCAGTACTTC